These 12 T cell receptor beta chains were sequenced from one sample in a study of blood T cell repertoires in COVID-19. Sequencing was performed with immunoSEQ multiplex PCR; in TCRdb, only in-frame clones are kept and a portion is missing. The sample shows 390,000 or so clones, about nine tenths of them seen only once. The material sequenced was peripheral blood. The source is a woman aged 25 to 39 with active or convalescent COVID-19.

The chain couples TRBV30 to TRBJ2-6, with D perhaps matching TRBD2 (5 bases). Trimming took off 2 bases at V and 0 bases at J, with 23 bases between the two ends. The CDR3 runs 20 residues. Germline-derived CDR1 and CDR2 are GTSNPN and SVGIG (reference sequence). The CDR3 loop reads CAWSLPLGRGGSSGANVLTF. CDR3 sequence (DNA): TGTGCCTGGAGTCTCCCCCTCGGTCGGGGTGGGAGCTCTGGGGCCAACGTCCTGACTTTC.

The genes are TRBV18 and TRBJ1-5; no definite D call. Per the germline V gene, CDR1 is KGHSH and CDR2 is LQKENI. CDR3 size: 13 residues. Trimming shortened V by 6 bases and J by 7 bases, and 13 bases separated the two germline ends. CDR3: CASSRSREQPQHF. Written as DNA, the CDR3 is TGTGCCAGCTCCCGATCCCGGGAACAGCCCCAGCATTTT.

The chain links TRBV5-4 to TRBJ2-1; D is uncertain. Trimming took off 5 bases at V and 5 bases at J, with 5 bases between the two ends. The germline CDR1 and CDR2 sequences are SGHNT and YYREEE (reference sequence). The CDR3 spans 11 residues. The CDR3 loop reads CASSSDNEQFF. The DNA of the CDR3 is TGTGCCAGCAGTTCCGACAATGAGCAGTTCTTC.

A remark on this clone: At one end, the junction sequence differs from germline, possibly due to a read error. This chain connects TRBV5-1 to TRBJ1-2, with D possibly being TRBD1 (6 bases). Germline loops: CDR1 SGHRS, CDR2 YFSETQ. The CDR3 sequence is 14 residues long. CDR3 coding DNA: TGCGCCAGCAGGTTGGGACAAGGGGAATATGGCTACACCTTC. It yields the protein CASRLGQGEYGYTF.

The chain couples TRBV6-2 or TRBV6-3 to TRBJ2-3, with 11 bases that match TRBD2. CDR1 and CDR2 from the germline V gene are MNHEY and SVGEGT. The CDR3 consists of 16 residues. V was pared by 4 bases and J by 2 bases, with 5 bases of the junction left unmatched. CDR3 protein: CASSSGLAEATDTQYF. CDR3 DNA: TGTGCCAGCAGTTCGGGACTAGCGGAAGCCACAGATACGCAGTATTTT.

The gene calls are TRBV2 and TRBJ1-3; TRBD1 is a possible D gene (6 bases). The V gene lost 6 bases and the J gene lost 7 bases, with 13 bases spanning the gap. The germline CDR1 and CDR2 sequences are SNHLY and FYNNEI. The CDR3 has 13 residues. DNA for the CDR3: TGTGCCAGCAGGGAATCAGGGGACAACACCATATATTTT. Translation gives CASRESGDNTIYF.

The chain carries TRBV19 and TRBJ1-2; no clear D. The CDR3 extends over 15 amino acids. V was cut by 2 bases and J by 2 bases, with 12 bases left in between. Germline V gene data show CDR1 as LNHDA and CDR2 as SQIVND (reference sequence). CDR3 sequence (DNA): TGTGCCAGTAGTATATCGAGTAACGGGAACTATGGCTACACCTTC. Amino acid sequence: CASSISSNGNYGYTF.

The chain couples TRBV5-1 to TRBJ1-2, with D possibly matching TRBD1 (5 bases). Looked up from germline, CDR1 is SGHRS and CDR2 is YFSETQ. V was trimmed by 4 bases and J by 4 bases, leaving 14 bases between them. The CDR3 has 14 residues. The CDR3 DNA sequence: TGCGCCAGCAGCGTCGGAGGGGAGGTCTATGGCTACACCTTC. It translates to CASSVGGEVYGYTF.

This chain joins TRBV25-1 and TRBJ2-7; a possible D gene is TRBD1 (6 bases). Trimming stripped 0 bases from V and 3 bases from J, with 12 bases between. The length of the CDR3 is 15 residues. In germline, CDR1 is MGHDK, CDR2 SYGVNS. CDR3 sequence reads: CASSEYWGPHYEQYF. The CDR3 region has the DNA TGTGCCAGCAGTGAATATTGGGGGCCTCACTACGAGCAGTACTTC.

The rearrangement uses TRBV3-1 (or the pseudogene TRBV3-2) and TRBJ2-7; 7 bases agree with TRBD2. The CDR3 extends over 13 amino acids. Germline CDR1 reads LGHDT; CDR2 reads YNNKEL (reference sequence). V lost 9 bases, J lost 3 bases, and 8 bases stayed unmatched. The CDR3 DNA sequence: TGTGCCAGTATAGGAGCGGGGTACTACGAGCAGTACTTC. Amino acids: CASIGAGYYEQYF.

This clone was picked up one time. The chain recombines TRBV10-2 with TRBJ2-7, with TRBD1 matching 7 bases. Germline V gives CDR1 WSHSY, CDR2 SAAADI. The CDR3 sequence is 15 residues long. V dropped 5 bases and J dropped 2; count of bases not matched to a gene: 9. The CDR3 loop is CASSNLDRQAYEQYF. The CDR3 DNA reads TGCGCCAGCAGTAACTTGGACAGGCAGGCCTACGAGCAGTACTTC.

The chain uses TRBV7-9 and TRBJ1-2, with TRBD1 identical over 8 bases. Unmatched junction bases numbered 12, after V lost 2 bases and J lost 4 bases. This CDR3 has 17 amino acids. Germline lookup yields CDR1 SEHNR and CDR2 FQNEAQ (reference sequence). CDR3 sequence reads: CASSLSDQGAPVYGYTF. The CDR3 DNA follows: TGTGCCAGCAGCTTAAGTGACCAGGGGGCGCCGGTCTATGGCTACACCTTC.